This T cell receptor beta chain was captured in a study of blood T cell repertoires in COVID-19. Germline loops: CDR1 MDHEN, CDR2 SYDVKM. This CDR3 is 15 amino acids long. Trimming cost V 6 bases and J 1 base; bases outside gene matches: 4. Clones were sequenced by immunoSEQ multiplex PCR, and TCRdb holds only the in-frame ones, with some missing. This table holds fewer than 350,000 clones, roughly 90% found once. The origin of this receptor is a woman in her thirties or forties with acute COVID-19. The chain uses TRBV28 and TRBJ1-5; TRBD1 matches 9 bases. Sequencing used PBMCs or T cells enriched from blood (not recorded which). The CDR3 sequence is CASRAGTGSNQPQHF. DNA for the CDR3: TGTGCCAGCAGGGCCGGGACAGGGAGCAATCAGCCCCAGCATTTT.